This is a list of T cell receptor beta chains from one sample in a study of blood T cell repertoires in COVID-19. TCRdb's table, derived via immunoSEQ multiplex PCR, lists solely in-frame clones and lacks some. The sample includes some 100,000 clones, about 74% of them seen just once. Sequencing was performed on peripheral blood. All receptors come from a man aged 65 to 85 with COVID-19, enrolled during active disease. CDR3s include the opening cysteine and the closing phenylalanine or tryptophan. D genes are given only for firm matches. The size field is filled for only some rows; it gives once, few, many or a size class.

>TRBD2|TRBV5-6|TRBJ2-5|few
TGTGCCAGCAGCACGGGACTAGCGGGGCAAGAGACCCAGTACTTC
CASSTGLAGQETQYF
>TRBD1|TRBV7-2|TRBJ2-7|few
TGTGCCAGCAGCTTAGCGCTCGGACAGGGGGGGCACGAGCAGTACTTC
CASSLALGQGGHEQYF
>-|TRBV28|TRBJ1-1|few
TGTGCCAGCAGTTCCCGTCCACGGGAGAACACTGAAGCTTTCTTT
CASSSRPRENTEAFF
>TRBD2|TRBV30|TRBJ2-7|-
TGTGCCTGGAAGACTAGCGGGACCCTCGAGCAGTACTTC
CAWKTSGTLEQYF
>-|TRBV5-4|TRBJ2-5|-
TGTGCCAGCAGCTTGGGGGGCTTGGAGACCCAGTACTTC
CASSLGGLETQYF
>TRBD1|TRBV7-8|TRBJ1-2|-
TGTGCCAGCAGCGTGGGACAGAACTATGGCTACACCTTC
CASSVGQNYGYTF
>-|TRBV6-2/TRBV6-3|TRBJ2-1|-
TGTGCCAGCAGTTACTCCACAGTGCTGATTGGTACCCGCAATGACCCATATGAGCAGTTCTTC
CASSYSTVLIGTRNDPYEQFF
>TRBD1|TRBV28|TRBJ1-2|-
TGTGCCAGCAGGGAGGGACAGCGGGTCTATGGCTACACCTTC
CASREGQRVYGYTF
>-|TRBV14|TRBJ1-3|-
TGTGCCAGCAGCCAAAATCAGATAAACACCATATATTTT
CASSQNQINTIYF
>TRBD2|TRBV5-4|TRBJ2-7|-
TGTGCCAGCAGCCCCAGGTCCGGGACTAGCGGGACGGAACAGTACTTC
CASSPRSGTSGTEQYF
>TRBD2|TRBV18|TRBJ2-5|-
TGTGCCAGCTCACCACAGAGCGGGAAGGGGCAGTCGGGGTACTTC
CASSPQSGKGQSGYF
>-|TRBV5-1|TRBJ1-1|-
TGCGCCAGCAGCTTGTGGTACAGGGCAAGGAACACTGAAGCTTTCTTT
CASSLWYRARNTEAFF
>TRBD2|TRBV7-6|TRBJ2-3|-
TGTGCCAGCAGCTTAAGCGGGATCACAGATACGCAGTATTTT
CASSLSGITDTQYF
>-|TRBV29-1|TRBJ2-3|-
TGCAGCGCTGGGAGGACAGATACGCAGTATTTT
CSAGRTDTQYF
>TRBD2|TRBV5-1|TRBJ2-5|-
TGCGCCAGCAGCTCTTTGGGACTAGCGGGAGGGGTAGAGACCCAGTACTTC
CASSSLGLAGGVETQYF
>-|TRBV5-5|TRBJ2-7|-
TGTGCCAGCAGCACCGGGAGTCAGGGGGTGGGACGGGTATCGGGCGAGCAGTACTTC
CASSTGSQGVGRVSGEQYF
>TRBD1|TRBV19|TRBJ2-7|-
TGTGCCAGTAGTCCAACGCCCAGACAGGGGCGTTCCTACGAGCAGTACTTC
CASSPTPRQGRSYEQYF
>TRBD2|TRBV5-1|TRBJ2-5|-
TGCGCCAGCTCCATGAGGACTAGCGGGAGCGGGGAGACCCAGTACTTC
CASSMRTSGSGETQYF
>TRBD2|TRBV7-2|TRBJ2-1|-
TGTGCCAGCAGCTTATTTCTAGCGGGTATCAGCTCCTACAATGAGCAGTTCTTC
CASSLFLAGISSYNEQFF
>TRBD2|TRBV6-2/TRBV6-3|TRBJ2-2|-
TGTGCCAGCAGCCTAGCGGGAGGGCGTACCGGGGAGCTGTTTTTT
CASSLAGGRTGELFF
>TRBD2|TRBV29-1|TRBJ2-3|-
TGCAGCGTTGATGGCGCGGGAGCACAGTATTTT
CSVDGAGAQYF
>TRBD1|TRBV4-1|TRBJ1-2|-
TGCGCCAGCAGCCACACACTACAGGGGGGGAACTATGGCTACACCTTC
CASSHTLQGGNYGYTF
>-|TRBV2|TRBJ2-5|-
TGTGCCAGCAGTGAGGACAGAGAGACCCAGTACTTC
CASSEDRETQYF
>TRBD1|TRBV7-6|TRBJ2-3|-
TGTGCCAGCAGCTCTCCGGGACAGGGAGGTCCAGATACGCAGTATTTT
CASSSPGQGGPDTQYF
>TRBD2|TRBV11-3|TRBJ2-7|-
TGTGCCAGCAGCTGGACTAGCTCGAACGAGCAGTACTTC
CASSWTSSNEQYF
>-|TRBV9|TRBJ1-6|-
TGTGCCAGCAGCGCCACCTGGGAGGGGGTCAATTCACCCCTCCACTTT
CASSATWEGVNSPLHF
>-|TRBV3-1/TRBV3-2|TRBJ2-5|-
TGTGCCAGCAGGGACACCCACCAAGAGACCCAGTACTTC
CASRDTHQETQYF
>TRBD2|TRBV3-1/TRBV3-2|TRBJ2-7|-
TGTGCCAGCAGCCAAGGAAGCGGGGGTTCCTACGAGCAGTACTTC
CASSQGSGGSYEQYF
>-|TRBV7-3|TRBJ1-1|-
TGTGCCAGCAGCTTCGGCGAGCGGACAGCACTTCTCTTT
CASSFGERTALLF
>TRBD1|TRBV7-2|TRBJ1-1|-
TGTGCCAGCAGCACCAAGCGGACCGGGACAGAGATGAACACTGAAGCTTTCTTT
CASSTKRTGTEMNTEAFF
>TRBD1|TRBV6-2/TRBV6-3|TRBJ2-7|-
TGTGCCAGCAGTTACTCCACCGGGACAGGGGAATACGAGCAGTACTTC
CASSYSTGTGEYEQYF
>TRBD2|TRBV4-2|TRBJ2-7|-
TGTGCCAGCAGAGAAGGGCTAGCGGGAACGTACGAGCAGTACTTC
CASREGLAGTYEQYF
>-|TRBV7-2|TRBJ1-2|-
TGTGCCAGCAGCTTAACTCGGCAGGACTATGGCTACACCTTC
CASSLTRQDYGYTF
>-|TRBV6-5|TRBJ1-6|once
TGTGCCAGCAGCCTAAATAATTCACCCCTCCACTTT
CASSLNNSPLHF
>-|TRBV7-8|TRBJ1-2|-
TGTGCCAGCAGCAGCAGCCGGAATTCAGGGCTCCGGGGGTATGGCTACACCTTC
CASSSSRNSGLRGYGYTF
>-|TRBV28|TRBJ2-3|-
TGTGCCACACATGGACAGTTTGCAGATACGCAGTATTTT
CATHGQFADTQYF
>-|TRBV4-3|TRBJ2-6|-
TGCGCCAGCAGTTGGGCTTCCGGGGCCAACGTCCTGACTTTC
CASSWASGANVLTF
>-|TRBV10-3|TRBJ1-2|-
TGTGCCATCAGTGGTCGGGGGGCCAAATTAGAATCCTATGGCTACACCTTC
CAISGRGAKLESYGYTF
>TRBD1|TRBV9|TRBJ2-5|-
TGTGCCAGCAGCGTAGAAGGGGACAGGGGGGAGACCCAGTACTTC
CASSVEGDRGETQYF
>TRBD1|TRBV2|TRBJ1-1|-
TGTGCCAGCAGTGCGGACAGGACTCAGAACACTGAAGCTTTCTTT
CASSADRTQNTEAFF
>TRBD1|TRBV5-6|TRBJ1-1|-
TGTGCCAGCAGCCGGGACAGGCACAGGGAAGCTTTCTTT
CASSRDRHREAFF
>TRBD2|TRBV11-2|TRBJ2-1|many
TGTGCCAGCAGCATTCCGGGACTAGCGGGAGCTTATGAGCAGTTCTTC
CASSIPGLAGAYEQFF
>-|TRBV23-1|TRBJ2-7|-
TGCGCCAGCAGCCCCGGCGGAGGGGAGGTCGAGCAGTACTTC
CASSPGGGEVEQYF
>-|TRBV11-2|TRBJ1-6|-
TGTGCCAGCAGCTCGGGAACAGGGACTACAAATTCACCCCTCCACTTT
CASSSGTGTTNSPLHF
>TRBD1|TRBV3-1/TRBV3-2|TRBJ2-6|few
TGTGCCAGCAGCCTGACAGGGATAACAGCCAACGTCCTGACTTTC
CASSLTGITANVLTF
>TRBD1|TRBV6-6|TRBJ1-1|-
TGTGCCAGCAGTTCAACAGGGGGCTACACTGAAGCTTTCTTT
CASSSTGGYTEAFF
>TRBD1|TRBV5-8|TRBJ2-5|-
TGTGCCAGCACCAGGACAGGCCACTCCAGACAAGAGACCCAGTACTTC
CASTRTGHSRQETQYF
>-|TRBV10-3|TRBJ2-3|medium-sized
TGTGCCATCAGTGAGTCGGGGAGAGGGACAGATACGCAGTATTTT
CAISESGRGTDTQYF
>TRBD2|TRBV6-2/TRBV6-3|TRBJ2-2|-
TGTGCCAGCAGTTACTCCGGGGGACTACTTAACACCGGGGAGCTGTTTTTT
CASSYSGGLLNTGELFF
>TRBD2|TRBV11-3|TRBJ2-1|once
TGTGCCAGCAGCCCCGGGCTAGCGGACAATGAGCAGTTCTTC
CASSPGLADNEQFF
>-|TRBV28|TRBJ1-2|-
TGTGCCAGCAGTCCGGACAGAGTCTATGGCTACACCTTC
CASSPDRVYGYTF
>-|TRBV6-5|TRBJ2-7|-
TGTGCCAGCAGTTACGCAGGTCCCGGGGACGAGCAGTACTTC
CASSYAGPGDEQYF
>TRBD1|TRBV6-5|TRBJ2-7|-
TGTGCCAGCAGAAGAACAGGGGGGAGCTCCTACGAGCAGTACTTC
CASRRTGGSSYEQYF
>-|TRBV5-1|TRBJ1-2|-
TGCGCCAGCAGCTTCGACATCTCTGGCTACACCTTC
CASSFDISGYTF
>-|TRBV9|TRBJ2-5|-
TGTGCCAGCAGCGTAGGTAGCGTCCAAGAGACCCAGTACTTC
CASSVGSVQETQYF